This T cell receptor beta chain appears in the sequencing data of a study of shared clonotypes between healthy human individuals. Whole-study context: A few men and two women, aged 18 to 49, were donors. Findings and limits, study-wide: Sharing across several donors was seen in roughly 5.2% of naive CD4 clonotypes.

At the deep level, the assay was run. In the study's own analysis: Filtering of immunoSEQ junctional sequences could not match full-length read filtering. The assay was immunoSEQ multiplex PCR, and TCRdb's table has in-frame clones only and misses some. The D gene and trimming were derived from the DNA, and the V and J assignments and clone size from that table. This sample has about 1 million clones, with under 80% found just once. Regarding this clone: Its matching antigen is unknown.

The CDR3 spans 13 residues. Germline V gene lookup returns CDR1 PRHDT and CDR2 FYEKMQ (reference sequence). Trimming removed 4 bases from V and 6 bases from J, with 12 bases in between. Sequenced material: memory CD4+ T cells sorted from blood. Subset denoted: CD45RA-negative fraction. The rearrangement joins TRBV13 to TRBJ1-1, with no clear D. The clonotype was recovered from a man aged 18 to 29 in good health. CDR3 amino acids: CASSSGESAEAFF. DNA for the CDR3: TGTGCCAGCAGCTCTGGAGAGAGTGCTGAAGCTTTCTTT.